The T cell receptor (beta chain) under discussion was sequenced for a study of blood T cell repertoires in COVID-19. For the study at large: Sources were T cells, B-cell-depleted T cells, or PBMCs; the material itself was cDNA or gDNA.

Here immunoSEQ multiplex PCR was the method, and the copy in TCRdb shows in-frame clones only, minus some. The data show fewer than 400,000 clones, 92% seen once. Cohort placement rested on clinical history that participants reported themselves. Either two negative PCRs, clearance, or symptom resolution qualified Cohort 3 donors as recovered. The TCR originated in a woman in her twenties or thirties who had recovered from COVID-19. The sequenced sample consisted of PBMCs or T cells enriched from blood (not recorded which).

The CDR3 DNA is TGCGCCAGCAGCCCCGCGGGCGGGCTGAAGGGAAACACCATATATTTT. Its protein is CASSPAGGLKGNTIYF. The V and J genes are TRBV5-1 and TRBJ1-3; unclear D gene. V was pared by 4 bases and J by 4 bases, with 18 bases between. Germline CDR1 SGHRS, CDR2 YFSETQ. The CDR3 is 16 amino acids.